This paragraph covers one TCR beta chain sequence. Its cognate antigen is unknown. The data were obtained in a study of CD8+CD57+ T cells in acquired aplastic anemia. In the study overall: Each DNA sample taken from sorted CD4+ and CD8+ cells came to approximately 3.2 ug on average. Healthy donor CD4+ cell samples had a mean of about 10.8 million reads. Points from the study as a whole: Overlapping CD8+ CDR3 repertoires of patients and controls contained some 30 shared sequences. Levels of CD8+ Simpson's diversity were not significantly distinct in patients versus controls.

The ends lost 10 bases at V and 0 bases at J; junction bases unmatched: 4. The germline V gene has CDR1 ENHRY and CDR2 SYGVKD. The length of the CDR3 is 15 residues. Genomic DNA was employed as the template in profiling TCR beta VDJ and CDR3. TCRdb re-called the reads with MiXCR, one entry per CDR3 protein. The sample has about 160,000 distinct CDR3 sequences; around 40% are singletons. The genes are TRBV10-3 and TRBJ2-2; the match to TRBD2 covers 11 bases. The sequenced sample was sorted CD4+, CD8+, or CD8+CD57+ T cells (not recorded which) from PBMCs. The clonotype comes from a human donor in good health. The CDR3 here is CATLAGGSNTGELFF. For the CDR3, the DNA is TGTGCCACCCTAGCGGGAGGATCGAACACCGGGGAGCTGTTTTTT.